This TCR beta chain appears in the sequencing data of a study of blood T cell repertoires in COVID-19. Whole-study context: The study drew acute and convalescent COVID-19 samples from the United States, Italy and Spain. Sources were T cells, B-cell-depleted T cells, or PBMCs; the material itself was cDNA or gDNA.

How the authors handled the data: The authors estimated nucleated cell counts from reference gene primer amplification. The method was immunoSEQ multiplex PCR; TCRdb's version includes in-frame clones alone and lacks a portion of them. Clone size and the V and J calls come from that table; the DNA yielded D and trimming. The table shows 180,000 or so clones, with 70% to 85% occurring only once. From germline, CDR1 is DFQATT and CDR2 SNEGSKA (reference sequence). This CDR3 has 11 residues. Between the trimmed V and J ends, which lost 4 bases and 3 bases, there was a span of 7 bases. V usage is TRBV20-1 and J usage is TRBJ2-7, with D perhaps matching TRBD2 (5 bases). Sequencing was carried out using peripheral blood. This TCR was recovered from a human donor with acute or convalescent COVID-19. The donor label of this sample is uncertain. CDR3 sequence reads: CSATEGYEQYF. DNA of the CDR3: TGCAGTGCTACCGAGGGCTACGAGCAGTACTTC.